These T cell receptor beta chains were read from a single sample in a study of T-cell reconstitution after alpha-beta-depleted transplantation in children. TCRdb independently ran MiXCR on the PCR reads; one entry per CDR3 protein. Of around 600,000 distinct CDR3 sequences listed, around 23% are singletons. Sequencing was performed on PBMCs, mostly from graft donor cells, taken 360 days after TCRalphabeta/CD19-depleted stem cell transplant. The receptors stem from a boy younger than two who had a stem cell transplant for acute myeloid leukemia, so the T cells may come from the graft donor. Both conserved end residues are part of each CDR3.

>TRBJ2-2|TRBV10-2
CASSEASLVNTGELFF
>TRBJ2-3|TRBV20-1
CSARDPGQGATDTQYF
>TRBJ2-1|TRBV7-6
CASSNWDNEQFF
>TRBJ2-5|TRBV29-1
CSVAPGTKQETQYF
>TRBJ2-3|TRBV7-2
CASSRKTGITDTQYF
>TRBJ1-4|TRBV27
CASSLGGQGNEKLFF
>TRBJ1-2|TRBV18
CASSPLEGFYGYTF
>TRBJ2-1|TRBV7-2
CASSSRVSNEQFF
>TRBJ2-1|TRBV6-2/TRBV6-3
CASSYSGGEANNEQFF
>TRBJ1-2|TRBV7-9
CASSLDRKNYGYTF
>TRBJ2-5|TRBV4-3
CASSQGGQETQYF
>TRBJ2-1|TRBV15
CATSREGLGDEQFF
>TRBJ2-1|TRBV15
CATSRGTREQFF
>TRBJ2-1|TRBV15
CATSRDPDRRTEQFF
>TRBJ1-5|TRBV28
CASRSPVNQPQHF
>TRBJ1-5|TRBV12-3/TRBV12-4
CASSRDRGRNQPQHF
>TRBJ2-2|TRBV6-5
CASSSTGWELFF
>TRBJ1-3|TRBV20-1
CSASRVNSGNTIYF
>TRBJ2-3|TRBV15
CATSRGAGGYDTQYF
>TRBJ1-1|TRBV5-1
CASSLVGYWGTEPNTEAFF
>TRBJ2-1|TRBV14
CASSPFGTSGGPTRIDEQFF
>TRBJ1-4|TRBV5-1
CASSLKQGGEKLFF
>TRBJ2-1|TRBV5-8
CASSRGLAGGSPYNEQFF
>TRBJ1-4|TRBV10-3
CTISATGGTNEKLFF
>TRBJ1-2|TRBV4-3
CASSQGWDRGFDGYTF
>TRBJ2-5|TRBV7-9
CASSFLTAQETQYF
>TRBJ1-1|TRBV5-1
CASTPESDRNTEAFF
>TRBJ2-1|TRBV4-1
CASSQDLGGVSYNEQFF
>TRBJ2-1|TRBV20-1
CSARLAGGLSSYNEQFF
>TRBJ1-5|TRBV12-3/TRBV12-4
CASSLARAGGLSNQPQHF
>TRBJ2-5|TRBV28
CASSSTGGGQETQYF